What follows are 25 T cell receptor beta chains derived from one specimen sequenced in a study of T cells in Graves' hyperthyroidism and ophthalmopathy. Amplified regions were TCR beta CDR3 sequences from RNA transcripts. A set of HTBI primers served as the primers for a first-round RT-PCR of the TCR CDR3. TCRdb re-called the multiplex PCR reads through MiXCR, storing one row per CDR3 protein. This table holds over 650,000 distinct CDR3 sequences, 45% found once. The material sequenced was peripheral blood or thyroid tissue (not recorded which). These receptors all come from an adult man with Graves' disease, either hyperthyroidism or ophthalmopathy (not recorded which).

This chain uses TRBV7-9 with TRBJ2-7; the match to TRBD2 covers 11 bases. With V trimmed by 5 bases and J by 4 bases, 25 bases remained unmatched. The germline V gene encodes CDR1 SEHNR and CDR2 FQNEAQ (reference sequence). The CDR3 spans 21 residues. The CDR3 loop reads CASSQESSDSTSGVLAYEQYF. Here the CDR3 DNA reads TGTGCCAGCAGCCAAGAAAGTTCCGACTCGACTAGCGGGGTTCTGGCGTACGAGCAGTACTTC.

The rearrangement joins TRBV7-4 to TRBJ2-5; D gene ambiguous. Deletions cut 5 bases from V and 0 bases from J, with 13 bases between. Germline V gene data show CDR1 as SGHVT and CDR2 as SQSDAQ. The CDR3 runs to 15 residues. CDR3 nucleotide sequence: TGTGCCAGCAGCCCTCCCCAGCAGTACCAAGAGACCCAGTACTTC. As protein: CASSPPQQYQETQYF. Based on the CDR3 plus reference TRBV7-4 and TRBJ2-5, the full variable domain is GAGVSQSPRYKVAKRGRDVALRCDSISGHVTLYWYRQTLGQGSEVLTYSQSDAQRDKSGRPSGRFSAERPERSVSTLKIQRTEQGDSAVYLCASSPPQQYQETQYFGPGTRLLVL.

The J gene is TRBJ1-5, the V gene TRBV25-1; possibly TRBD1 for D (5 bases). This CDR3 contains 14 residues. The V end was cut by 6 bases, the J end by 7 bases, with 16 bases between. Germline-derived CDR1 and CDR2 are MGHDK and SYGVNS. This chain's CDR3 is CASRAAGTWQPQHF. CDR3 nucleotide sequence: TGTGCCAGCAGAGCGGCAGGGACGTGGCAGCCCCAGCATTTT.

V gene TRBV7-9 combines with J gene TRBJ1-6; 8 bases fit TRBD1. Germline CDR1 is SEHNR and CDR2 is FQNEAQ (reference sequence). The CDR3 has 14 amino acids. J gave up 10 bases and V 4 bases, and 6 bases lay outside the gene matches. CDR3 nucleotide sequence: TGTGCCAGCAGCTCCCCGACAGGGGTATCACCCCTCCACTTT. Amino acid sequence: CASSSPTGVSPLHF.

As for this clonotype: A much larger clone differs by one base, so this may be a read error. The chain employs TRBV29-1 and TRBJ2-7; D may be TRBD1 (6 bases). The germline CDR1 and CDR2 sequences are SQVTM and ANQGSEA. Trimming removed 5 bases from V and 0 bases from J, with 14 bases in between. The CDR3 runs to 14 residues. This CDR3 is CSVLEGESSYEQYF. The CDR3 nucleotides read TGCAGCGTTCTCGAGGGGGAGAGCTCCTACGAGCAGTACTTC.

The chain combines TRBV5-1 with TRBJ1-5; D is uncertain. Germline V CDR1 and CDR2: SGHRS, YFSETQ. This CDR3 has 11 amino acids. Between the trimmed V and J ends, which lost 1 base and 11 bases, there was a span of 7 bases. The CDR3, as DNA: TGCGCCAGCAGCTTGTCGTTCGCCCAGCATTTT. Amino acids: CASSLSFAQHF.

As for this clonotype: One base away lies a much larger clone, so this may be a sequencing read error. The rearrangement links TRBV7-2 to TRBJ1-1, with D perhaps TRBD1 (6 bases). Germline-derived CDR1 and CDR2 are SGHTA and FQGNSA. CDR3 length: 13 residues. The CDR3 nucleotides read TGTGCCAGCAGCTCCAGGGGAGGCACTGGAGCTTTCTTT. Residues: CASSSRGGTGAFF.

The chain employs TRBV2 and TRBJ1-3; TRBD1 matches 10 bases. CDR1 and CDR2 (germline): SNHLY, FYNNEI. V gave up 2 bases and J gave up 6 bases; unmatched junction bases: 1. CDR3 length: 14 amino acids. Here the CDR3 reads CASSERQGANTIYF. In nucleotides, the CDR3 is TGTGCCAGCAGTGAAAGACAGGGGGCAAACACCATATATTTT.

Turning to this clonotype: A junction boundary mismatches the germline segment, possibly from a read error. The rearrangement links TRBV7-8 to TRBJ1-2, with D perhaps matching TRBD1 (6 bases). There are 13 residues in the CDR3. Germline assignment: CDR1 SGHVS and CDR2 FQNEAQ. The CDR3 nucleotides are TGCGCCAGCAGCCAGGGAACGACAGGCACGGATACCTTC. This sequence encodes CASSQGTTGTDTF.

The rearrangement uses TRBV5-1 and TRBJ1-1; 7 positions agree with TRBD1. CDR1 is SGHRS and CDR2 is YFSETQ in the germline V gene. J was trimmed by 6 bases and V by 5 bases; bases with no gene match: 7. CDR3 length: 13 amino acids. The CDR3 protein is CASRYGQGAEAFF. The CDR3 DNA sequence: TGCGCCAGCAGATACGGCCAGGGGGCTGAAGCTTTCTTT.

A few counts support this clonotype. The chain carries TRBV25-1 and TRBJ2-6; possibly TRBD2 for D (5 bases). This CDR3 spans 15 amino acids. The germline CDR1 and CDR2 sequences are MGHDK and SYGVNS. V lost 5 bases, J lost 2 bases, and 10 bases lay in between. The DNA for the CDR3 is TGTGCCAGCAGTCCCGGACTTGCTGGGGCCAACGTCCTGACTTTC. Its protein is CASSPGLAGANVLTF. Supplemented by reference TRBV25-1 and TRBJ2-6, the full variable domain reads EADIYQTPRYLVIGTGKKITLECSQTMGHDKMYWYQQDPGMELHLIHYSYGVNSTEKGDLSSESTVSRIRTEHFPLTLESARPSHTSQYLCASSPGLAGANVLTFGAGSRLTVL.

This clonotype was detected once. The chain links TRBV19 to TRBJ2-1; possible D gene TRBD1, 6 bases. V was pared by 9 bases and J by 5 bases, with 14 bases between. The CDR3 covers 13 residues. CDR1 is LNHDA and CDR2 is SQIVND in the germline V gene (reference sequence). The CDR3 sequence is CASSQGPHNEQFF. The CDR3 nucleotides read TGTGCCAGCAGCCAGGGGCCTCACAATGAGCAGTTCTTC.

This chain uses TRBV2 with TRBJ2-5; 9 bases align to TRBD2. The junction had 12 bases not matched to a gene; V was cut back by 6 bases and J by 1 base. There are 17 residues in the CDR3. From germline, CDR1 is SNHLY and CDR2 FYNNEI. In DNA form, the CDR3 reads TGTGCCAGCAGCGACACTAGCGGGCCGGGGCTCCAAGAGACCCAGTACTTC. It is translated as CASSDTSGPGLQETQYF.

The rearrangement joins TRBV24-1 to TRBJ2-5; 9 nucleotides match TRBD2. The CDR3 extends over 12 amino acids. V dropped 10 bases and J dropped 5; count of bases not matched to a gene: 4. Germline V gene sequence: CDR1 KGHDR, CDR2 SFDVKD. CDR3 in DNA: TGTGCCACTAGCGGGAGCCGGGAGACCCAGTACTTC. Protein: CATSGSRETQYF.

This clonotype occurred many times. V gene TRBV2 combines with J gene TRBJ1-6; maybe TRBD1 (5 bases). Germline V gene sequence: CDR1 SNHLY, CDR2 FYNNEI. Trimming stripped 7 bases from V and 9 bases from J, with 19 bases between. This CDR3 has 15 residues. Here the CDR3 DNA reads TGTGCCAGCACCGCACGGGCCCCAGGGCGTTCACCCCTCCACTTT. Translation: CASTARAPGRSPLHF.

This clonotype was counted many times. The chain carries TRBV2 and TRBJ1-5; TRBD1 matches at 8 bases. Per the germline V gene, CDR1 is SNHLY and CDR2 is FYNNEI. V shed 6 bases, J shed 3 bases, and the junction held 4 bases outside the gene matches. The CDR3 extends over 14 amino acids. CDR3 loop: CASSETGVNQPQHF. The CDR3 bases are TGTGCCAGCAGCGAGACAGGGGTCAATCAGCCCCAGCATTTT.

The rearrangement uses TRBV29-1 and TRBJ2-2; D gene ambiguous. Germline-derived CDR1 and CDR2 are SQVTM and ANQGSEA. Trimming removed 5 bases at V and 6 bases at J, with 7 bases between. This CDR3 comprises 11 residues. Written as DNA, the CDR3 is TGCAGCGTTAAGGGATCCGGGGAGCTGTTTTTT. Residues: CSVKGSGELFF.

This clonotype was seen ten or more times. This rearrangement joins TRBV12-3 or TRBV12-4 to TRBJ1-5; TRBD1 agrees at 7 bases. The junction had 4 bases not matched to a gene; V was cut back by 7 bases and J by 1 base. The CDR3 has 14 amino acids. In DNA form, the CDR3 reads TGTGCCAGCACCCTGACAGGGAGCAATCAGCCCCAGCATTTT. Translating gives CASTLTGSNQPQHF.

This clonotype was observed a few times. The CDR3 DNA reads TGTGCCAGCAGCTTTAGAGATCCGGGCGAAAAACTGTTTTTT. Its translation is CASSFRDPGEKLFF. V usage is TRBV13 and J usage is TRBJ1-4, with D uncertain. Trimming stripped 3 bases from V and 8 bases from J, with 13 bases between. Germline V CDR1 and CDR2: PRHDT, FYEKMQ (reference sequence). The CDR3 has 14 amino acids.

A few counts support this clonotype. The CDR3 reads CASNGDAGQPQHF. DNA for the CDR3: TGTGCCAGCAACGGTGACGCTGGTCAGCCCCAGCATTTT. This chain uses TRBV2 with TRBJ1-5; D unclear. V gave up 7 bases and J gave up 6 bases, with 13 bases separating them. This CDR3 has 13 amino acids. Germline CDR1 SNHLY, CDR2 FYNNEI.

At least ten counts were recorded for this clonotype. J is TRBJ1-1 and V is TRBV12-3 or TRBV12-4; D remains ambiguous. The CDR3 is 13 residues long. The ends were cut back, 6 bases at V and 1 base at J, with 9 bases in the middle. CDR3 in amino acids: CASSLKRNTEAFF. CDR3 nucleotides: TGTGCCAGCAGCTTAAAGAGGAACACTGAAGCTTTCTTT.

Ten or more counts support this clonotype. The chain has TRBV20-1 and TRBJ2-7; 7 nucleotides agree with TRBD1. The CDR3 runs 14 residues. CDR1 and CDR2 from the germline V gene are DFQATT and SNEGSKA (reference sequence). With 1 base clipped from V and 1 base from J, the junction kept 4 bases outside the gene matches. CDR3 sequence (DNA): TGCAGTGCTAGAGGAGACAGGGTTTCCTACGAGCAGTACTTC. It yields the protein CSARGDRVSYEQYF.

The chain combines TRBV7-8 with TRBJ2-7; no firm D call. CDR1 is SGHVS and CDR2 is FQNEAQ in the germline V gene. Between the trimmed V and J ends, which lost 5 bases and 3 bases, there was a span of 26 bases. The CDR3 covers 18 residues. DNA for the CDR3: TGTGCCAGCAGCCAAGATCGAGGCACTTCCCCCGCCGGCTACGAGCAGTACTTC. Translated, it gives CASSQDRGTSPAGYEQYF.

V and J are TRBV12-3 or TRBV12-4 and TRBJ1-2, with a weak D call TRBD1 (6 bases). The CDR3 runs to 16 residues. With 6 bases removed from V and 3 bases from J, the gap between germline ends came to 20 bases. The CDR3 DNA follows: TGTGCCAGCAGCCCCGGGACACCCATCGAGGACTATGGCTACACCTTC. As protein: CASSPGTPIEDYGYTF.

This clonotype was recorded only once. The chain couples TRBV20-1 to TRBJ1-3; D gene ambiguous. Trimming cost V 3 bases and J 2 bases, with 20 bases left between them. The CDR3 extends over 17 amino acids. Germline V lookup: CDR1 DFQATT, CDR2 SNEGSKA (reference sequence). CDR3 region: CSASRQATHYTGNTIYF. The CDR3 nucleotides are TGCAGTGCTAGCAGGCAAGCAACTCATTACACTGGAAACACCATATATTTT.